Presented here are 21 T cell receptor beta chains from one specimen sequenced in a study of blood T cell repertoires in COVID-19. Clones were sequenced by immunoSEQ multiplex PCR, and TCRdb holds only the in-frame ones, with some missing. Of more than 250,000 clones listed, around 88% are singletons. Input material: peripheral blood. Receptors were obtained from a woman in her 30s with COVID-19, enrolled during active disease.

The chain combines TRBV6-6 with TRBJ1-1; D is unclear. Germline V gene lookup returns CDR1 MNHNY and CDR2 SVGAGI (reference sequence). Trimming removed 7 bases at V and 1 base at J, with 4 bases between. This CDR3 is built from 11 residues. This CDR3 is CASTGNTEAFF. In DNA form, the CDR3 reads TGTGCCAGCACAGGGAACACTGAAGCTTTCTTT.

The chain combines TRBV4-1 with TRBJ2-3; a possible D gene is TRBD2 (6 bases). Germline V gene sequence: CDR1 MGHRA, CDR2 YSYEKL. This CDR3 is built from 13 residues. V was shortened by 3 bases and J by 8 bases, with 12 bases between the two germline ends. The DNA for the CDR3 is TGCGCCAGCAGCCAGCTTTGGGGGGTTACGCAGTATTTT. It specifies CASSQLWGVTQYF.

The chain is built from TRBV30 and TRBJ1-5; 7 bases fit TRBD1. The CDR3 extends over 13 amino acids. Germline-derived CDR1 and CDR2 are GTSNPN and SVGIG (reference sequence). V was pared by 2 bases and J by 7 bases, with 5 bases of the junction left unmatched. The CDR3 nucleotides read TGTGCCTGGAGTCGACAGGGCGACCAGCCCCAGCATTTT. Residues: CAWSRQGDQPQHF.

The chain uses TRBV27 and TRBJ1-1; D remains unclear. Germline V gives CDR1 MNHEY, CDR2 SMNVEV (reference sequence). The V and J ends lost 5 bases and 4 bases respectively, with 17 bases between them. This CDR3 is built from 15 residues. CDR3 sequence: CASSLTREGGTEAFF. CDR3 nucleotides: TGTGCCAGCAGTCTCACCCGGGAGGGCGGCACTGAAGCTTTCTTT.

The rearrangement links TRBV13 to TRBJ2-3, with 11 bases matching TRBD2. Germline-derived CDR1 and CDR2 are PRHDT and FYEKMQ (reference sequence). The CDR3 sequence is 17 residues long. The V and J ends lost 5 bases and 2 bases, in that order; junction bases with no gene match: 9. CDR3 in amino acids: CASSPIGLAGYTDTQYF. CDR3 nucleotides: TGTGCCAGCAGCCCAATTGGACTAGCGGGTTACACAGATACGCAGTATTTT.

The chain links TRBV2 to TRBJ2-1; 7 bases align to TRBD2. Germline V lookup: CDR1 SNHLY, CDR2 FYNNEI. The CDR3 length is 13 residues. Trimming cost V 11 bases and J 3 bases; bases outside gene matches: 7. CDR3 residues: CASRLAVYNEQFF. Written as DNA, the CDR3 is TGTGCCTCTAGACTAGCCGTCTACAATGAGCAGTTCTTC.

The V and J genes are TRBV7-9 and TRBJ1-2; D is ambiguous. The CDR3 length is 14 residues. CDR1 and CDR2 (germline): SEHNR, FQNEAQ (reference sequence). V dropped 2 bases and J dropped 8 bases, with 15 bases sitting between them. The CDR3 spells CASSLFPGGYGYTF. CDR3 DNA sequence: TGTGCCAGCAGCTTATTTCCAGGAGGCTACGGCTACACCTTC.

J is TRBJ1-1 and V is TRBV28, with 10 nucleotides matching TRBD1. CDR1 and CDR2 from the germline V gene are MDHEN and SYDVKM. The J segment lost 4 bases and the V segment lost 6 bases, leaving 2 bases of the junction unmatched. This CDR3 region has 13 residues. The CDR3 DNA follows: TGTGCCAGCAGGAGGACAGGGGGCACTGAAGCTTTCTTT. It codes for CASRRTGGTEAFF.

This clone was detected a few times. The chain combines TRBV7-9 with TRBJ2-2; D gene unclear. The germline V gene has CDR1 SEHNR and CDR2 FQNEAQ (reference sequence). This CDR3 comprises 17 residues. Trimming removed 2 bases at V and 4 bases at J, with 17 bases between. Here the CDR3 reads CASSLIRSGSFTGELFF. Written as DNA, the CDR3 is TGTGCCAGCAGCTTAATCCGGTCAGGATCGTTCACCGGGGAGCTGTTTTTT.

V is TRBV6-5 and J is TRBJ2-2; D uncertain. With 2 bases removed from V and 7 bases from J, the gap between germline ends came to 8 bases. Germline-derived CDR1 and CDR2 are MNHEY and SVGAGI. This CDR3 has 13 amino acids. The CDR3 coding sequence is TGTGCCAGCAGTTACGGCTCTCGCGGGGAGCTGTTTTTT. Its protein product is CASSYGSRGELFF.

This chain links TRBV7-2 with TRBJ1-4; D might be TRBD1 (5 bases). This CDR3 region has 13 residues. Trimming shortened V by 5 bases and J by 14 bases, and 18 bases separated the two germline ends. Per the germline V gene, CDR1 is SGHTA and CDR2 is FQGNSA. This CDR3 is CASSPRSRAGLFF. The CDR3 nucleotides read TGTGCCAGCAGCCCTAGGAGCAGGGCAGGGCTGTTTTTT.

The gene calls are TRBV7-9 and TRBJ1-1; weak D call: TRBD1 (5 bases). This CDR3 comprises 15 residues. Germline V gene data show CDR1 as SEHNR and CDR2 as FQNEAQ (reference sequence). Trimming took off 5 bases at V and 2 bases at J, with 15 bases between the two ends. In DNA, the CDR3 is TGTGCCAGCAGCCCAAGAACAGGAGCAAACACTGAAGCTTTCTTT. This encodes CASSPRTGANTEAFF.

V is TRBV19 and J is TRBJ1-1; maybe TRBD1 (5 bases). Germline CDR1 is LNHDA and CDR2 is SQIVND (reference sequence). The CDR3 has 14 residues. V lost 7 bases and J 3 bases, leaving 15 bases between the germline ends. CDR3 protein: CASTQGSADTEAFF. The CDR3 DNA sequence: TGTGCCAGTACTCAGGGATCGGCGGACACTGAAGCTTTCTTT.

This chain joins TRBV19 and TRBJ2-5, with D possibly matching TRBD1 (7 bases). CDR1 and CDR2 (germline): LNHDA, SQIVND (reference sequence). The CDR3 totals 17 residues. The V end was cut by 6 bases, the J end by 7 bases, with 27 bases between. The CDR3 region is CASRMAPGQGGSGTQYF. CDR3 coding DNA: TGTGCCAGTAGGATGGCCCCGGGCCAGGGGGGTTCTGGGACCCAGTACTTC. Using reference TRBV19 and TRBJ2-5 for the parts outside the CDR3, the full variable domain is DGGITQSPKYLFRKEGQNVTLSCEQNLNHDAMYWYRQDPGQGLRLIYYSQIVNDFQKGDIAEGYSVSREKKESFPLTVTSAQKNPTAFYLCASRMAPGQGGSGTQYFGPGTRLLVL.

This rearrangement joins TRBV6-2 or TRBV6-3 to TRBJ2-7, with TRBD1 identical over 7 bases. After removal of 6 bases from V and 6 bases from J, the junction contained 14 bases not matched to a gene. This CDR3 contains 15 residues. The germline V gene encodes CDR1 MNHEY and CDR2 SVGEGT. The CDR3 is CASSDRAPTSGEQYF. CDR3 DNA sequence: TGTGCCAGCAGCGACAGGGCACCCACTTCGGGCGAGCAGTACTTC.

The gene calls are TRBV28 and TRBJ1-4; tentatively, D is TRBD1 (5 bases). V shed 5 bases and J shed 5 bases, with 15 bases lying between them. Germline CDR1 reads MDHEN; CDR2 reads SYDVKM. The CDR3 length is 15 residues. The CDR3: CASSTQLRGNEKLFF. CDR3 nucleotide sequence: TGTGCCAGCAGTACGCAGCTGCGGGGGAATGAAAAACTGTTTTTT.

The V gene is TRBV9, the J gene TRBJ1-2; 11 bases agree with TRBD1. The CDR3 runs 16 residues. Per germline, CDR1 SGDLS and CDR2 YYNGEE. V shed 4 bases and J 8 bases; nucleotides not matched to a gene: 13. This CDR3 reads CASSRTTGTGGQGYTF. The CDR3, as DNA: TGTGCCAGCAGCAGAACCACCGGGACAGGGGGTCAGGGCTACACCTTC. The full variable domain, its missing parts supplied by reference TRBV9 and TRBJ1-2, is DSGVTQTPKHLITATGQRVTLRCSPRSGDLSVYWYQQSLDQGLQFLIQYYNGEERAKGNILERFSAQQFPDLHSELNLSSLELGDSALYFCASSRTTGTGGQGYTFGSGTRLTVV.

CDR3 protein: CASSLWQNYGYTF. The DNA for the CDR3 is TGCGCCAGCAGCTTGTGGCAGAACTATGGCTACACCTTC. The chain joins TRBV5-1 to TRBJ1-2, with D unclear. Germline V gene data show CDR1 as SGHRS and CDR2 as YFSETQ. This CDR3 has 13 amino acids. V lost 1 base and J 2 bases, leaving 6 bases between the germline ends.

The rearrangement joins TRBV5-1 to TRBJ1-2, with D possibly TRBD1 on 5 matching bases. CDR1 and CDR2 (germline): SGHRS, YFSETQ. Between the trimmed V and J ends, which lost 4 bases and 2 bases, there was a span of 9 bases. This CDR3 contains 13 residues. The CDR3 DNA reads as TGCGCCAGCAGCACTCAGGGAAACTATGGCTACACCTTC. It is translated as CASSTQGNYGYTF. Looking up the rest from reference TRBV5-1 and TRBJ1-2 gives the full variable domain: KAGVTQTPRYLIKTRGQQVTLSCSPISGHRSVSWYQQTPGQGLQFLFEYFSETQRNKGNFPGRFSGRQFSNSRSEMNVSTLELGDSALYLCASSTQGNYGYTFGSGTRLTVV.

The chain joins TRBV7-9 to TRBJ1-2; no firm D call. The germline CDR1 and CDR2 sequences are SEHNR and FQNEAQ (reference sequence). The CDR3 length is 13 residues. V was shortened by 5 bases and J by 1 base, with 8 bases between the two germline ends. The CDR3 loop reads CASSVNSNYGYTF. DNA of the CDR3: TGTGCCAGCAGCGTCAATAGTAACTATGGCTACACCTTC. Variable domain in full (rest from reference TRBV7-9 and TRBJ1-2): DTGVSQNPRHKITKRGQNVTFRCDPISEHNRLYWYRQTLGQGPEFLTYFQNEAQLEKSRLLSDRFSAERPKGSFSTLEIQRTEQGDSAMYLCASSVNSNYGYTFGSGTRLTVV.

The chain links TRBV2 to TRBJ2-3; D might be TRBD1 (6 bases). V shed 6 bases and J shed 2 bases, with 15 bases lying between them. This CDR3 comprises 15 residues. CDR1 is SNHLY and CDR2 is FYNNEI in the germline V gene. CDR3 residues: CASSWTEPSTDTQYF. CDR3 nucleotide sequence: TGTGCCAGCAGCTGGACAGAACCATCCACAGATACGCAGTATTTT.